A selection of T cell receptor beta chains follows, all from one sample in a study of post-analysis software for immune sequencing data. TCRdb re-analysed the PCR reads in MiXCR, keeping a single row per CDR3 protein. Of approximately 400,000 distinct CDR3 sequences in the sample, less than 40% were seen once. The material sequenced was blood. The receptor set was obtained from a girl under 18 with multiple sclerosis. Each CDR3 is given with its conserved first and last residue. A D gene is named only where the DNA matches it firmly. Clone size, where shown, is once, few, many, or a class for clones that have expanded.

clone size: .
D gene: .
J gene: TRBJ2-3
V gene: TRBV5-1
CDR3 protein: CASSLEGRGTDTQYF
CDR3 DNA: TGCGCCAGCAGCTTGGAGGGCAGGGGCACAGATACGCAGTATTTT

clone size: .
D gene: .
J gene: TRBJ1-1
V gene: TRBV15
CDR3 protein: CATSRDHGRTEAFF
CDR3 DNA: TGTGCCACCAGCAGAGATCATGGTCGGACTGAAGCTTTCTTT

clone size: .
D gene: .
J gene: TRBJ2-7
V gene: TRBV7-9
CDR3 protein: CASSLGPRGTYEQYF
CDR3 DNA: TGTGCCAGCAGCTTAGGCCCCCGGGGGACCTACGAGCAGTACTTC

clone size: .
D gene: .
J gene: TRBJ1-2
V gene: TRBV6-2/TRBV6-3
CDR3 protein: CASGGGVWPYGYTF
CDR3 DNA: TGTGCCAGCGGAGGGGGGGTTTGGCCGTATGGCTACACCTTC

clone size: .
D gene: .
J gene: TRBJ1-2
V gene: TRBV6-6
CDR3 protein: CANSYGHQLDGYTF
CDR3 DNA: TGTGCCAACAGTTACGGGCATCAACTCGATGGCTACACCTTC

clone size: .
D gene: .
J gene: TRBJ2-3
V gene: TRBV5-1
CDR3 protein: CASSLGAVTDTQYF
CDR3 DNA: TGCGCCAGCAGCTTGGGTGCCGTCACAGATACGCAGTATTTT

clone size: .
D gene: .
J gene: TRBJ1-1
V gene: TRBV4-1
CDR3 protein: CASSQVGGADTEAFF
CDR3 DNA: TGCGCCAGCAGCCAAGTGGGGGGAGCGGACACTGAAGCTTTCTTT

clone size: few
D gene: .
J gene: TRBJ1-2
V gene: TRBV5-6
CDR3 protein: CASSPRQDPRGGYTF
CDR3 DNA: TGTGCCAGCAGCCCCCGACAGGACCCGAGAGGAGGCTACACCTTC

clone size: many
D gene: .
J gene: TRBJ2-7
V gene: TRBV29-1
CDR3 protein: CSVADSFSSYEQYF
CDR3 DNA: TGCAGCGTCGCGGACTCGTTTAGCTCCTACGAGCAGTACTTC

clone size: few
D gene: TRBD1
J gene: TRBJ1-1
V gene: TRBV12-3/TRBV12-4
CDR3 protein: CASSWTGMSTEAFF
CDR3 DNA: TGTGCCAGCAGTTGGACAGGGATGTCGACTGAAGCTTTCTTT

clone size: few
D gene: .
J gene: TRBJ1-2
V gene: TRBV2
CDR3 protein: CASSGALFYGYTF
CDR3 DNA: TGTGCCAGCAGTGGGGCACTCTTCTATGGCTACACCTTC

clone size: .
D gene: TRBD2
J gene: TRBJ2-7
V gene: TRBV12-3/TRBV12-4
CDR3 protein: CANGTRAYYEQYF
CDR3 DNA: TGTGCTAACGGGACTAGGGCATACTACGAGCAGTACTTC

clone size: .
D gene: .
J gene: TRBJ2-7
V gene: TRBV6-5
CDR3 protein: CASWGAASYEQYF
CDR3 DNA: TGTGCCAGCTGGGGGGCAGCTTCCTACGAGCAGTACTTC

clone size: .
D gene: .
J gene: TRBJ1-1
V gene: TRBV4-1
CDR3 protein: CASSPLGGLDTEAFF
CDR3 DNA: TGCGCCAGCAGCCCCCTGGGGGGCTTGGACACTGAAGCTTTCTTT

clone size: .
D gene: .
J gene: TRBJ1-2
V gene: TRBV3-1
CDR3 protein: CASSHNAGNNYGYTF
CDR3 DNA: TGTGCCAGCAGCCACAACGCCGGGAATAACTATGGCTACACCTTC

clone size: many
D gene: .
J gene: TRBJ2-7
V gene: TRBV6-5
CDR3 protein: CASSVHNSYEQYF
CDR3 DNA: TGTGCCAGCAGTGTTCATAACTCCTACGAGCAGTACTTC

clone size: .
D gene: .
J gene: TRBJ2-3
V gene: TRBV29-1
CDR3 protein: CSVVQVVEAAAQYF
CDR3 DNA: TGCAGCGTTGTTCAAGTTGTGGAGGCGGCGGCGCAGTATTTT

clone size: .
D gene: TRBD1
J gene: TRBJ1-4
V gene: TRBV9
CDR3 protein: CASSVGGTGWEKLFF
CDR3 DNA: TGTGCCAGCAGCGTAGGAGGGACAGGGTGGGAAAAACTGTTTTTT

clone size: .
D gene: .
J gene: TRBJ2-3
V gene: TRBV5-1
CDR3 protein: CASSLTTKDTQYF
CDR3 DNA: TGCGCCAGCAGCTTAACTACGAAAGATACGCAGTATTTT

clone size: few
D gene: .
J gene: TRBJ1-1
V gene: TRBV7-9
CDR3 protein: CASSPPAGANTEAFF
CDR3 DNA: TGTGCCAGCAGCCCTCCGGCGGGGGCGAATACTGAAGCTTTCTTT

clone size: .
D gene: .
J gene: TRBJ1-1
V gene: TRBV20-1
CDR3 protein: CSARSRGQGLQENTEAFF
CDR3 DNA: TGCAGTGCTAGATCCCGCGGGCAGGGATTGCAGGAGAACACTGAAGCTTTCTTT

clone size: .
D gene: TRBD1
J gene: TRBJ2-7
V gene: TRBV2
CDR3 protein: CASTGQGAWEQYF
CDR3 DNA: TGTGCCAGCACTGGACAGGGGGCGTGGGAGCAGTACTTC

clone size: .
D gene: .
J gene: TRBJ2-7
V gene: TRBV13
CDR3 protein: CASSLPQGQGCYEQYF
CDR3 DNA: TGTGCCAGCAGCTTGCCCCAGGGGCAGGGGTGCTACGAGCAGTACTTC

clone size: .
D gene: .
J gene: TRBJ1-2
V gene: TRBV10-3
CDR3 protein: CAISARPVDGYTF
CDR3 DNA: TGTGCCATCAGTGCTAGACCCGTCGATGGCTACACCTTC

clone size: many
D gene: .
J gene: TRBJ2-3
V gene: TRBV5-1
CDR3 protein: CASSLHGGDTQYF
CDR3 DNA: TGCGCCAGCAGCTTGCATGGGGGCGATACGCAGTATTTT

clone size: .
D gene: .
J gene: TRBJ1-5
V gene: TRBV20-1
CDR3 protein: CSARDGGRAYSNQPQHF
CDR3 DNA: TGCAGTGCTAGAGACGGGGGGAGGGCTTATAGCAATCAGCCCCAGCATTTT

clone size: .
D gene: .
J gene: TRBJ2-3
V gene: TRBV2
CDR3 protein: CASSEAEGTDTQYF
CDR3 DNA: TGTGCCAGCAGTGAAGCGGAGGGCACAGATACGCAGTATTTT

clone size: .
D gene: .
J gene: TRBJ1-1
V gene: TRBV29-1
CDR3 protein: CSVVQSSTEAFF
CDR3 DNA: TGCAGCGTTGTCCAGTCGAGTACTGAAGCTTTCTTT

clone size: few
D gene: .
J gene: TRBJ2-6
V gene: TRBV20-1
CDR3 protein: CSAPGHGANVLTF
CDR3 DNA: TGCAGTGCTCCCGGTCATGGGGCCAACGTCCTGACTTTC

clone size: .
D gene: TRBD1
J gene: TRBJ1-5
V gene: TRBV15
CDR3 protein: CATSRATGDQPQHF
CDR3 DNA: TGTGCCACCAGCAGAGCTACAGGGGATCAGCCCCAGCATTTT

clone size: .
D gene: .
J gene: TRBJ2-3
V gene: TRBV7-2
CDR3 protein: CASSLGGGGLGASTDTQYF
CDR3 DNA: TGTGCCAGCAGCTTAGGAGGTGGGGGGTTGGGTGCTAGCACAGATACGCAGTATTTT

clone size: .
D gene: .
J gene: TRBJ2-7
V gene: TRBV9
CDR3 protein: CASSVGPGTESYEQYF
CDR3 DNA: TGTGCCAGCAGCGTAGGGCCAGGGACGGAATCCTACGAGCAGTACTTC

clone size: .
D gene: .
J gene: TRBJ1-2
V gene: TRBV7-2
CDR3 protein: CASSPGGLSYGYTF
CDR3 DNA: TGTGCCAGCAGCCCGGGTGGCCTTTCATATGGCTACACCTTC

clone size: .
D gene: .
J gene: TRBJ1-1
V gene: TRBV5-1
CDR3 protein: CASSLERDIFTEAFF
CDR3 DNA: TGCGCCAGCAGCTTGGAGCGGGACATCTTCACTGAAGCTTTCTTT

clone size: few
D gene: .
J gene: TRBJ2-7
V gene: TRBV5-1
CDR3 protein: CASSSHNEQYF
CDR3 DNA: TGCGCCAGCAGCAGTCACAACGAGCAGTACTTC

clone size: few
D gene: TRBD2
J gene: TRBJ2-3
V gene: TRBV7-9
CDR3 protein: CASSDSSGGSTDTQYF
CDR3 DNA: TGTGCCAGCAGCGACAGTAGCGGGGGGAGCACAGATACGCAGTATTTT

clone size: .
D gene: .
J gene: TRBJ2-7
V gene: TRBV5-1
CDR3 protein: CASSPTWMVPEQYF
CDR3 DNA: TGCGCCAGCAGCCCTACCTGGATGGTTCCCGAGCAGTACTTC

clone size: few
D gene: .
J gene: TRBJ1-2
V gene: TRBV7-2
CDR3 protein: CASSLLGGADYGYTF
CDR3 DNA: TGTGCCAGCAGCCTCCTGGGGGGGGCTGACTATGGCTACACCTTC

clone size: .
D gene: TRBD1
J gene: TRBJ2-7
V gene: TRBV18
CDR3 protein: CASSPSGDSWVEQYF
CDR3 DNA: TGTGCCAGCTCGCCTTCAGGGGACAGCTGGGTCGAGCAGTACTTC

clone size: few
D gene: .
J gene: TRBJ1-1
V gene: TRBV29-1
CDR3 protein: CSDKGRGGLNTEAFF
CDR3 DNA: TGCAGCGATAAAGGCCGAGGGGGACTTAACACTGAAGCTTTCTTT

clone size: .
D gene: TRBD1
J gene: TRBJ2-1
V gene: TRBV18
CDR3 protein: CASSPPRQGRADEQFF
CDR3 DNA: TGTGCCAGCTCACCTCCACGACAGGGTAGAGCGGATGAGCAGTTCTTC

clone size: few
D gene: .
J gene: TRBJ2-3
V gene: TRBV6-5
CDR3 protein: CASRGRISTDTQYF
CDR3 DNA: TGTGCCAGCCGAGGTCGTATTAGCACAGATACGCAGTATTTT

clone size: few
D gene: .
J gene: TRBJ2-3
V gene: TRBV20-1
CDR3 protein: CSARGGGGPDTQYF
CDR3 DNA: TGCAGTGCTAGGGGTGGGGGGGGCCCTGATACGCAGTATTTT

clone size: .
D gene: TRBD1
J gene: TRBJ2-1
V gene: TRBV10-3
CDR3 protein: CAIRPGQGEVGGNEQFF
CDR3 DNA: TGTGCCATCAGGCCGGGACAGGGAGAAGTAGGGGGCAATGAGCAGTTCTTC

clone size: few
D gene: TRBD1
J gene: TRBJ2-7
V gene: TRBV20-1
CDR3 protein: CSARDGTGISYEQYF
CDR3 DNA: TGCAGTGCTAGAGATGGGACAGGGATCTCCTACGAGCAGTACTTC

clone size: few
D gene: TRBD1
J gene: TRBJ2-1
V gene: TRBV5-1
CDR3 protein: CASSLATGTGGIKYNEQFF
CDR3 DNA: TGCGCCAGCAGCTTGGCCACCGGGACAGGGGGGATCAAGTACAATGAGCAGTTCTTC

clone size: few
D gene: TRBD1
J gene: TRBJ2-1
V gene: TRBV11-1
CDR3 protein: CASRPGTGVDEQFF
CDR3 DNA: TGTGCCAGCAGGCCCGGGACAGGGGTCGATGAGCAGTTCTTC

clone size: .
D gene: .
J gene: TRBJ1-1
V gene: TRBV9
CDR3 protein: CASSVTGMNTEAFF
CDR3 DNA: TGTGCCAGCAGCGTAACAGGGATGAACACTGAAGCTTTCTTT

clone size: .
D gene: TRBD1
J gene: TRBJ1-4
V gene: TRBV3-1
CDR3 protein: CASSGTGGNEKLFF
CDR3 DNA: TGTGCCAGCAGCGGGACAGGGGGTAATGAAAAACTGTTTTTT

clone size: .
D gene: .
J gene: TRBJ2-3
V gene: TRBV12-3/TRBV12-4
CDR3 protein: CASSLISPEPITQYF
CDR3 DNA: TGTGCCAGCAGTTTGATCAGCCCCGAACCAATAACGCAGTATTTT

clone size: .
D gene: TRBD1
J gene: TRBJ2-5
V gene: TRBV13
CDR3 protein: CASSTRQGAFEQYF
CDR3 DNA: TGTGCCAGCAGCACCCGACAGGGGGCTTTTGAGCAGTACTTC

clone size: few
D gene: .
J gene: TRBJ2-5
V gene: TRBV4-2
CDR3 protein: CASSQDRYQETQYF
CDR3 DNA: TGTGCCAGCAGCCAAGATCGCTACCAAGAGACCCAGTACTTC

clone size: .
D gene: .
J gene: TRBJ2-7
V gene: TRBV28
CDR3 protein: CASTKGPPNYEQYF
CDR3 DNA: TGTGCCAGCACCAAGGGGCCTCCTAATTACGAGCAGTACTTC

clone size: .
D gene: .
J gene: TRBJ2-7
V gene: TRBV14
CDR3 protein: CASSQGATYEQYF
CDR3 DNA: TGTGCCAGCAGCCAAGGAGCGACCTACGAGCAGTACTTC

clone size: .
D gene: TRBD1
J gene: TRBJ2-7
V gene: TRBV27
CDR3 protein: CASSLVGQGGSEQYF
CDR3 DNA: TGTGCCAGCAGTCTCGTAGGACAGGGAGGTTCCGAGCAGTACTTC

clone size: .
D gene: TRBD2
J gene: TRBJ2-1
V gene: TRBV4-1
CDR3 protein: CASSQPPGLAGDNEQFF
CDR3 DNA: TGCGCCAGCAGCCAACCCCCGGGACTAGCGGGGGACAATGAGCAGTTCTTC

clone size: few
D gene: .
J gene: TRBJ2-3
V gene: TRBV6-5
CDR3 protein: CASSYSRISTDTQYF
CDR3 DNA: TGTGCCAGCAGTTACTCGCGTATTAGCACAGATACGCAGTATTTT

clone size: .
D gene: TRBD1
J gene: TRBJ2-2
V gene: TRBV6-2/TRBV6-3
CDR3 protein: CASRTHRGLFF
CDR3 DNA: TGTGCCAGCAGAACCCACAGGGGGCTGTTTTTT

clone size: few
D gene: .
J gene: TRBJ1-1
V gene: TRBV6-6
CDR3 protein: CASSPREGANTEAFF
CDR3 DNA: TGTGCCAGCAGCCCCAGGGAGGGCGCGAACACTGAAGCTTTCTTT

clone size: .
D gene: .
J gene: TRBJ2-5
V gene: TRBV7-9
CDR3 protein: CASSARTQQETQYF
CDR3 DNA: TGTGCCAGCAGCGCAAGGACACAACAAGAGACCCAGTACTTC